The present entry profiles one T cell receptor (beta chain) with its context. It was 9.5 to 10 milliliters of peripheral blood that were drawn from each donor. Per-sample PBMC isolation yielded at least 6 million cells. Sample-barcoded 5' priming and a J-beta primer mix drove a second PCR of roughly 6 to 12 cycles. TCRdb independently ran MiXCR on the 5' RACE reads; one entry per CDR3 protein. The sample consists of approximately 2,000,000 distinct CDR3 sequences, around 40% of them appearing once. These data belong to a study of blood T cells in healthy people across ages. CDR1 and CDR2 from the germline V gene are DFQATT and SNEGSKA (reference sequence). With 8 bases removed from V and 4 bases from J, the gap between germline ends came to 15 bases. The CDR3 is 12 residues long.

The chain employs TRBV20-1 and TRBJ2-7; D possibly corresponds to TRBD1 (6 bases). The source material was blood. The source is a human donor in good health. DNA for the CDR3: TGCAGTTGCCGAGGGCAGGGGTACGAGCAGTACTTC. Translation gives CSCRGQGYEQYF.